The T cell receptor beta chain under discussion was sequenced for a study of blood T cell repertoires in COVID-19. This table comes from immunoSEQ multiplex PCR, and its TCRdb copy is limited to in-frame clones, with some not included. The profile shows under 300,000 clones, around 80% of them singletons. In germline, CDR1 is SGHAT, CDR2 FQNNGV. This CDR3 has 13 residues. V shed 3 bases and J 8 bases; nucleotides not matched to a gene: 3. Sample: peripheral blood. The chain recombines TRBV11-2 with TRBJ1-4, with 7 bases that match TRBD1. This clonotype was sampled from a middle-aged woman who had recovered from COVID-19. The CDR3 DNA reads as TGTGCCAGCAGCTTTACAGGGGTCGAAAAACTGTTTTTT. Amino acids: CASSFTGVEKLFF. The whole variable domain, filled in from reference TRBV11-2 and TRBJ1-4, reads EAGVAQSPRYKIIEKRQSVAFWCNPISGHATLYWYQQILGQGPKLLIQFQNNGVVDDSQLPKDRFSAERLKGVDSTLKIQPAKLEDSAVYLCASSFTGVEKLFFGSGTQLSVL.